This is a list of T cell receptor beta chains from one sample in a study of blood T cell repertoires in COVID-19. The protocol was immunoSEQ multiplex PCR, while the TCRdb copy is restricted to in-frame clones and leaves out a portion. The sample yields approximately 300,000 clones, about 89% seen once. The sample taken for sequencing was peripheral blood. These receptor sequences come from a young man who had recovered from COVID-19. The CDR3 runs from the conserved cysteine through the conserved F or W. D genes are given only for firm matches. Clone size is not always given. Where it is, it says once, few, many or a class for expanded clones.

clone size: .
D gene: .
V gene: TRBV3-1/TRBV3-2
J gene: TRBJ1-2
CDR3 DNA: TGTGCCAGCAGCCAAGGTCAGACTAACTATGGCTACACCTTC
CDR3 protein: CASSQGQTNYGYTF

clone size: .
D gene: .
V gene: TRBV19
J gene: TRBJ1-2
CDR3 DNA: TGTGCCAGTAAAATAGGGCAGGGCGCTTACTATGGCTACACCTTC
CDR3 protein: CASKIGQGAYYGYTF

clone size: .
D gene: .
V gene: TRBV6-1
J gene: TRBJ1-1
CDR3 DNA: TGTGCCAGCAGTGACCCCGGACAGCTGAACACTGAAGCTTTCTTT
CDR3 protein: CASSDPGQLNTEAFF

clone size: .
D gene: TRBD1
V gene: TRBV5-1
J gene: TRBJ2-7
CDR3 DNA: TGCGCCAGCAGCAAAACCCGGGACAGTCCTTACGAGCAGTACTTC
CDR3 protein: CASSKTRDSPYEQYF

clone size: .
D gene: .
V gene: TRBV7-2
J gene: TRBJ1-3
CDR3 DNA: TGTGCCAGCATCCCCGGACTGTACTCTGGAAACACCATATATTTT
CDR3 protein: CASIPGLYSGNTIYF

clone size: .
D gene: .
V gene: TRBV19
J gene: TRBJ2-7
CDR3 DNA: TGTGCCAGTAGTCTCGGGGGACCCGCTCGCGAGCAGTACTTC
CDR3 protein: CASSLGGPAREQYF

clone size: .
D gene: TRBD1
V gene: TRBV5-4
J gene: TRBJ1-2
CDR3 DNA: TGTGCCAGCAGCTCCCCGATGGACAGGGGGCGGGACTATGGCTACACCTTC
CDR3 protein: CASSSPMDRGRDYGYTF

clone size: many
D gene: TRBD2
V gene: TRBV6-4
J gene: TRBJ2-1
CDR3 DNA: TGTGCCAGCAGTGACTCTAGCGGGGGGGCCAATGAGCAGTTCTTC
CDR3 protein: CASSDSSGGANEQFF

clone size: .
D gene: .
V gene: TRBV19
J gene: TRBJ2-1
CDR3 DNA: TGTGCCAGTACTCTAGGCGGGAATGAGCAGTTCTTC
CDR3 protein: CASTLGGNEQFF

clone size: .
D gene: .
V gene: TRBV5-4
J gene: TRBJ2-7
CDR3 DNA: TGTGCCAGCAGCCGACAGGCGGGAGATCACGAGCAGTACTTC
CDR3 protein: CASSRQAGDHEQYF

clone size: .
D gene: TRBD1
V gene: TRBV5-8
J gene: TRBJ2-2
CDR3 DNA: TGTGCCAGCAGAGACAGGGACCGGGCCGGGGAGCTGTTTTTT
CDR3 protein: CASRDRDRAGELFF

clone size: .
D gene: .
V gene: TRBV19
J gene: TRBJ1-4
CDR3 DNA: TGTGCCAGTAGTATAGGAGCCGGGAGGCTGGTCGAAAAACTGTTTTTT
CDR3 protein: CASSIGAGRLVEKLFF

clone size: .
D gene: TRBD1
V gene: TRBV9
J gene: TRBJ1-3
CDR3 DNA: TGTGCCAGCAGCGAGCAGGGGGCCTTGTCTGGAAACACCATATATTTT
CDR3 protein: CASSEQGALSGNTIYF

clone size: .
D gene: .
V gene: TRBV27
J gene: TRBJ1-2
CDR3 DNA: TGTGCCAGCGGCCCCGGGAATTATGGCTACACCTTC
CDR3 protein: CASGPGNYGYTF

clone size: .
D gene: .
V gene: TRBV6-5
J gene: TRBJ2-7
CDR3 DNA: TGTGCCAGCAGTTACCAATCAGGCGTAACCTACGAGCAGTACTTC
CDR3 protein: CASSYQSGVTYEQYF

clone size: .
D gene: .
V gene: TRBV4-1
J gene: TRBJ1-2
CDR3 DNA: TGCGCCAGCAGCCCATACTCGGGGGATGGCTACACCTTC
CDR3 protein: CASSPYSGDGYTF

clone size: .
D gene: .
V gene: TRBV10-3
J gene: TRBJ1-1
CDR3 DNA: TGTGCCATCAGTGAGGTGGAGGGGCGGGAAGCTTTCTTT
CDR3 protein: CAISEVEGREAFF

clone size: once
D gene: TRBD1
V gene: TRBV6-5
J gene: TRBJ1-4
CDR3 DNA: TGTGCCAGTAGGGGGCTGGCTAATGAAAAACTGTTTTTT
CDR3 protein: CASRGLANEKLFF

clone size: .
D gene: .
V gene: TRBV9
J gene: TRBJ1-1
CDR3 DNA: TGTGCCAGCAGCGTAGACATCAGGTACACTGAAGCTTTCTTT
CDR3 protein: CASSVDIRYTEAFF

clone size: .
D gene: TRBD2
V gene: TRBV10-3
J gene: TRBJ2-1
CDR3 DNA: TGTGCCATCAGTGAGTCAGGAGGGACTAGCGGGAGAAAAGATGAGCAGTTCTTC
CDR3 protein: CAISESGGTSGRKDEQFF